This T cell receptor beta chain came from a study of cytomegalovirus exposure and HLA in healthy donors. A note on this clone: Its antigen is undetermined.

With 60 Vbeta and 13 Jbeta primers, the PCR was carried out. Here immunoSEQ multiplex PCR was the method, and the copy in TCRdb shows in-frame clones only, minus some. This table holds about 92,000 clones, nearly 70% found once. Germline CDR1 SEHNR, CDR2 FQNEAQ (reference sequence). The germline V and J ends were trimmed by 1 base and 6 bases, with 9 bases remaining between them. This CDR3 comprises 14 residues. Findings and caveats of the study: From TCR beta sequences, most subjects' HLA-A and HLA-B alleles were reportedly predicted accurately. For most TCR beta V segments, an earlier analysis put the productive rate at about 87% or about 30% of the time. Reportedly, fewer N-insertions than the approximately 690-donor mean appeared in an Asian-associated ancestry cluster in a later analysis. Overall, approximately 150 TCR beta chains were annotated as cytomegalovirus-associated.

Sequencing input: PBMCs. The sequence was collected from a middle-aged man in good health and CMV-seronegative. The rearrangement uses TRBV7-9 and TRBJ2-2; D is perhaps TRBD1 (5 bases). The CDR3 coding sequence is TGTGCCAGCAGCTTAGGGGGCGGAGCCGGGGAGCTGTTTTTT. This codes for CASSLGGGAGELFF. Full variable domain (outside the CDR3, taken from reference TRBV7-9 and TRBJ2-2): DTGVSQNPRHKITKRGQNVTFRCDPISEHNRLYWYRQTLGQGPEFLTYFQNEAQLEKSRLLSDRFSAERPKGSFSTLEIQRTEQGDSAMYLCASSLGGGAGELFFGEGSRLTVL.